Below, 11 T cell receptor beta chains from the same sample are listed, as sequenced in a study of early T cells in non-severe SARS-CoV-2 infection. One entry per CDR3 protein, called by TCRdb with MiXCR from the 5' RACE reads. The data contain about 19,000 distinct CDR3 sequences, roughly 4.4% of them singletons. Sequenced: whole blood. These receptors were taken from an adult who was a healthcare worker with PCR-confirmed SARS-CoV-2 infection or an uninfected control (not recorded which).

The rearrangement links TRBV6-5 to TRBJ2-7; 8 positions agree with TRBD2. Trimming removed 0 bases from V and 6 bases from J; junction bases left unmatched: 4. Germline CDR1 and CDR2: MNHEY and SVGAGI. CDR3 length: 14 residues. CDR3 nucleotides: TGTGCCAGCAGTTACTCCGGGGGGGATACCGAGCAGTACTTC. Translated: CASSYSGGDTEQYF.

This clonotype has ten or more counts. J is TRBJ2-3 and V is TRBV29-1; D may be TRBD1 (5 bases). CDR1 and CDR2 (germline): SQVTM, ANQGSEA. The CDR3 is 13 residues long. V lost 6 bases and J 2 bases, leaving 12 bases between the germline ends. The CDR3 reads CSVRGLNTDTQYF. Written as DNA, the CDR3 is TGCAGCGTAAGGGGCCTAAACACAGATACGCAGTATTTT.

In this sample, this clonotype turned up many times. The CDR3 sequence: CASSLDRGYTGELFF. Here the CDR3 DNA reads TGCGCCAGCAGCTTGGACAGAGGATACACCGGGGAGCTGTTTTTT. The rearrangement uses TRBV5-1 and TRBJ2-2; D unresolved. This CDR3 spans 15 amino acids. Germline V gene sequence: CDR1 SGHRS, CDR2 YFSETQ. V gave up 0 bases and J gave up 3 bases, with 9 bases separating them.

This clonotype was counted at least ten times. The gene calls are TRBV20-1 and TRBJ1-2, with D tentatively TRBD1 (5 bases). The CDR3 loop spans 14 amino acids. In germline, CDR1 is DFQATT, CDR2 SNEGSKA (reference sequence). V was trimmed by 2 bases and J by 2 bases, leaving 12 bases between them. The CDR3 here is CSARPTGENYGYTF. The CDR3 nucleotides read TGCAGTGCTAGACCAACAGGAGAAAACTATGGCTACACCTTC.

This clonotype was seen more than once but under ten times. The chain couples TRBV20-1 to TRBJ2-3, with 10 bases identical to TRBD2. V lost 0 bases to trimming and J lost 2 bases; unmatched junction nucleotides: 5. The CDR3 is made up of 16 amino acids. Germline assignment: CDR1 DFQATT and CDR2 SNEGSKA (reference sequence). The CDR3 region has the DNA TGCAGTGCTAGAGATGGCCTAGCGGGGGACACAGATACGCAGTATTTT. Translation gives CSARDGLAGDTDTQYF.

This clonotype was counted ten times or more. The J gene is TRBJ1-1, the V gene TRBV6-6; 7 bases are shared with TRBD1. Trimming cost V 2 bases and J 5 bases; bases outside gene matches: 8. The CDR3 runs 15 residues. Germline-derived CDR1 and CDR2 are MNHNY and SVGAGI (reference sequence). CDR3 loop: CASSYPNRGYTEAFF. The CDR3 nucleotides are TGTGCCAGCAGTTACCCCAACAGGGGATATACTGAAGCTTTCTTT.

This clonotype is classed as medium-sized. The J gene is TRBJ1-6, the V gene TRBV12-3 or TRBV12-4; the D gene is possibly TRBD1 (5 bases). This CDR3 has 13 residues. Trimming pared 5 bases from V and 8 bases from J, leaving 10 bases between. CDR3 coding DNA: TGTGCCAGCAGTCGGGACGGAGATTCACCCCTCCACTTT. This gives the protein CASSRDGDSPLHF.

This clonotype was observed at least ten times. The chain employs TRBV7-2 and TRBJ2-4; 7 nucleotides line up with TRBD1. Per germline, CDR1 SGHTA and CDR2 FQGNSA. CDR3 size: 14 residues. The V gene end was trimmed by 2 bases and the J gene end by 4 bases; junction bases not matched to a gene: 2. CDR3 residues: CASSLKGAKNIQYF. The CDR3 region has the DNA TGTGCCAGCAGCTTAAAGGGGGCTAAAAACATTCAGTACTTC.

In its sample, this clonotype was seen many times. The V call is TRBV9, the J call TRBJ1-1; perhaps TRBD1 as D (5 bases). The CDR3 extends over 14 amino acids. Germline CDR1 reads SGDLS; CDR2 reads YYNGEE. Trimming pared 5 bases from V and 5 bases from J, leaving 16 bases between. The CDR3 nucleotides read TGTGCCAGCAGGGGCGCAGGGCAGTGGACTGAAGCTTTCTTT. Translated, it gives CASRGAGQWTEAFF. The entire variable domain, with the rest obtained from reference TRBV9 and TRBJ1-1, is as follows: DSGVTQTPKHLITATGQRVTLRCSPRSGDLSVYWYQQSLDQGLQFLIQYYNGEERAKGNILERFSAQQFPDLHSELNLSSLELGDSALYFCASRGAGQWTEAFFGQGTRLTVV.

This clonotype came up a few times. J is TRBJ2-5 and V is TRBV4-1; 10 bases line up with TRBD2. Trimming took 0 bases from V and 2 from J; bases not matched to a gene: 3. The length of the CDR3 is 16 residues. Germline V gene sequence: CDR1 MGHRA, CDR2 YSYEKL. CDR3 nucleotides: TGCGCCAGCAGCCAAGAACCTAGCGGGGGTCAAGAGACCCAGTACTTC. Protein product: CASSQEPSGGQETQYF.

The chain has TRBV7-9 and TRBJ2-5; D not resolved. Trimming shortened V by 8 bases and J by 2 bases, and 9 bases separated the two germline ends. Germline lookup yields CDR1 SEHNR and CDR2 FQNEAQ (reference sequence). The CDR3 loop spans 12 amino acids. The CDR3 here is CASDQSQETQYF. DNA for the CDR3: TGTGCCAGCGACCAATCGCAAGAGACCCAGTACTTC.